The 8 T cell receptor beta chains in this list originate from one sample, sequenced in a study of blood T cell repertoires in COVID-19. Clones were sequenced by immunoSEQ multiplex PCR, and TCRdb holds only the in-frame ones, with some missing. Here the sample spans 330,000 or so clones, 88% being singletons. The sequencing input was PBMCs or T cells enriched from blood (not recorded which). These TCRs come from a man in his thirties or forties who had recovered from COVID-19.

The chain uses TRBV15 and TRBJ2-1; 8 bases map to TRBD1. Germline V CDR1 and CDR2: LNHNV, YYDKDF (reference sequence). The J segment lost 2 bases and the V segment lost 2 bases, leaving 5 bases of the junction unmatched. CDR3 length: 16 amino acids. This CDR3 reads CATSRHRQGPYNEQFF. DNA of the CDR3: TGTGCCACCAGCAGACATCGACAGGGGCCCTACAATGAGCAGTTCTTC.

This clone was detected only once. The J gene is TRBJ1-2, the V gene TRBV9; a possible D gene is TRBD1 (5 bases). The length of the CDR3 is 14 residues. Germline loops: CDR1 SGDLS, CDR2 YYNGEE. Between the trimmed V and J ends, which lost 0 bases and 2 bases, there was a span of 8 bases. CDR3 protein: CASSVARGNYGYTF. Written as DNA, the CDR3 is TGTGCCAGCAGCGTAGCACGGGGGAACTATGGCTACACCTTC.

The gene calls are TRBV9 and TRBJ2-2, with 8 bases aligning to TRBD1. With 3 bases clipped from V and 6 bases from J, the junction kept 10 bases outside the gene matches. The CDR3 covers 16 residues. Germline assignment: CDR1 SGDLS and CDR2 YYNGEE. The CDR3 coding sequence is TGTGCCAGCAGCGCCGGGACAGGTAGGGTCGCCGGGGAGCTGTTTTTT. Its protein is CASSAGTGRVAGELFF.

The rearrangement uses TRBV3-1 (or the pseudogene TRBV3-2) and TRBJ2-3; TRBD2 matches 10 bases. The V gene end was trimmed by 3 bases and the J gene end by 2 bases; junction bases not matched to a gene: 5. Germline V gene sequence: CDR1 LGHDT, CDR2 YNNKEL (reference sequence). The CDR3 extends over 16 amino acids. The CDR3 region is CASSHPTSGYTDTQYF. The CDR3 DNA is TGTGCCAGCAGCCACCCGACTAGCGGGTACACAGATACGCAGTATTTT.

The genes are TRBV5-1 and TRBJ1-2, with D unresolved. V shed 0 bases and J shed 3 bases, with 12 bases lying between them. The CDR3 extends over 15 amino acids. Germline CDR1 SGHRS, CDR2 YFSETQ. As DNA, the CDR3 is TGCGCCAGCAGCTTGGGACCGGGTCAATACTATGGCTACACCTTC. Translating gives CASSLGPGQYYGYTF.

This chain joins TRBV2 and TRBJ2-7; D gene uncertain. The germline V gene has CDR1 SNHLY and CDR2 FYNNEI. V lost 7 bases and J 0 bases, leaving 7 bases between the germline ends. The length of the CDR3 is 12 residues. The CDR3 is CASNRGSYEQYF. DNA for the CDR3: TGTGCCAGCAATCGAGGCTCCTACGAGCAGTACTTC. The full variable domain, in which reference TRBV2 and TRBJ2-7 provide the parts outside the CDR3, is EPEVTQTPSHQVTQMGQEVILRCVPISNHLYFYWYRQILGQKVEFLVSFYNNEISEKSEIFDDQFSVERPDGSNFTLKIRSTKLEDSAMYFCASNRGSYEQYFGPGTRLTVT.

The V call is TRBV3-1 (or the pseudogene TRBV3-2), the J call TRBJ1-1; no firm D call. Germline loops: CDR1 LGHDT, CDR2 YNNKEL (reference sequence). V was shortened by 5 bases and J by 1 base, with 14 bases between the two germline ends. This CDR3 has 15 residues. The CDR3 reads CASSAKGGGNTEAFF. CDR3 nucleotide sequence: TGTGCCAGCAGCGCCAAAGGCGGTGGGAACACTGAAGCTTTCTTT.

The chain links TRBV25-1 to TRBJ1-2; tentatively, D is TRBD1 (6 bases). The CDR3 contains 11 residues. The germline V gene encodes CDR1 MGHDK and CDR2 SYGVNS. With 6 bases removed from V and 10 bases from J, the gap between germline ends came to 12 bases. The CDR3 region has the DNA TGTGCCAGCAGCCTATACAGGGACTACACCTTC. It translates to CASSLYRDYTF.